This TCR beta chain emerged from a study of blood T cell repertoires in COVID-19. This CDR3 comprises 13 residues. V was pared by 6 bases and J by 2 bases, with 11 bases between. Germline V lookup: CDR1 SGDLS, CDR2 YYNGEE. Per the study methods: Amplifying reference gene primers gave estimates of nucleated cell counts. This table comes from immunoSEQ multiplex PCR, and its TCRdb copy is limited to in-frame clones, with some not included. From that table come the V and J calls and clone size; the DNA was used to work out D and trimming. The table lists some 240,000 clones, over 80% of them singletons. Sequencing used PBMCs or T cells enriched from blood (not recorded which). This sequence joins TRBV9 and TRBJ1-2; no clear D gene. The sequence came from a woman aged 35 to 49 who had been exposed to COVID-19. The CDR3 here is CASNEGGNYGYTF. The CDR3 nucleotides read TGTGCCAGCAACGAGGGAGGGAACTATGGCTACACCTTC. Drawing the rest from reference TRBV9 and TRBJ1-2, the complete variable domain is DSGVTQTPKHLITATGQRVTLRCSPRSGDLSVYWYQQSLDQGLQFLIQYYNGEERAKGNILERFSAQQFPDLHSELNLSSLELGDSALYFCASNEGGNYGYTFGSGTRLTVV.